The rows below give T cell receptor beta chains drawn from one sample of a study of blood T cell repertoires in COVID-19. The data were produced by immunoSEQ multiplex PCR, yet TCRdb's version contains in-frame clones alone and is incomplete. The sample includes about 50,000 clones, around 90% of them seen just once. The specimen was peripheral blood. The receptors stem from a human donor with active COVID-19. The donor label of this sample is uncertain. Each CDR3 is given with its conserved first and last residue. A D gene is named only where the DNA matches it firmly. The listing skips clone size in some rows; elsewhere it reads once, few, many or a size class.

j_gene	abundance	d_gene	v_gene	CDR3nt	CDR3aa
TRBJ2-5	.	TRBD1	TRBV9	TGTGCCAGCAGCATTCAGGGGGCGCCTGGGGAGACCCAGTACTTC	CASSIQGAPGETQYF
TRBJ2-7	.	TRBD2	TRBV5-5	TGTGCCAGCAGCTTGCAGCGGGGGCCCGGGTACTTC	CASSLQRGPGYF
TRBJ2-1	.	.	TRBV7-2	TGTGCCAGCAGCAGAGGGACTGCGAGAAATGGTGAGCAGTTCTTC	CASSRGTARNGEQFF
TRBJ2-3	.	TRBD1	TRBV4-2	TGTGCCAGCGGCCAAAATGCGAGACAGGGACCAGATACGCAGTATTTT	CASGQNARQGPDTQYF
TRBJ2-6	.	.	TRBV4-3	TGCGCCAGCAGCCAAGGCAGGAACTCTGGGGCCAACGTCCTGACTTTC	CASSQGRNSGANVLTF
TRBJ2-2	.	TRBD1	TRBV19	TGTGCCAGTAACCGGGACAGGGGCACCGGGGAGCTGTTTTTT	CASNRDRGTGELFF
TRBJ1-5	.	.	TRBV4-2	TGTGCCAGCAGCCAACTTACAGGGCAGTATCAGCCCCAGCATTTT	CASSQLTGQYQPQHF
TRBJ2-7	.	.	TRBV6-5	TGTGCCAGCAGCCGTTCGAGCGGGTTAGGTTACGAGCAGTACTTC	CASSRSSGLGYEQYF
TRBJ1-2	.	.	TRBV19	TGTGCCACCTCCCGTCGAGGGAACTATGGCTACACCTTC	CATSRRGNYGYTF
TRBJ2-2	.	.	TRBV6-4	TGTGCCAGCAGTGACACTACGACCGGGGAGCTGTTTTTT	CASSDTTTGELFF
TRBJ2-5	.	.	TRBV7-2	TGTGCCAGCAGCCCCCGCAGATGGGAGACCCAGTACTTC	CASSPRRWETQYF
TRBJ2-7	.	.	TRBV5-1	TGCGCCAGCAGCTTGAACCCGAGACAGGGACTTCGGCAGTACTTC	CASSLNPRQGLRQYF
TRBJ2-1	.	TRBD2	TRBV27	TGTGCCAGCAGTTTACTAACTAGCGGGAGTAGGCCGTTTAATGAGCAGTTCTTC	CASSLLTSGSRPFNEQFF
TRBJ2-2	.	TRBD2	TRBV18	TGTGCCAGCTCACCAATTCTAGCGGGGAAGAACACCGGGGAGCTGTTTTTT	CASSPILAGKNTGELFF
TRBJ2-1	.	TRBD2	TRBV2	TGTGCCAGCAGAGCCAGCGGGGGCTACAATGAGCAGTTCTTC	CASRASGGYNEQFF
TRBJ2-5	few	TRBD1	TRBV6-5	TGTGCCAGCAATAGGGACAGGGACGAGACCCAGTACTTC	CASNRDRDETQYF
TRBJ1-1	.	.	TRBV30	TGTGCCTGGAGGGTTGGAGGGGATGCTTTCTTT	CAWRVGGDAFF
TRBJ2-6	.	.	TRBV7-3	TGTGCCAGCAGCTTAGGCATCTCTGGGGCCAACGTCCTGACTTTC	CASSLGISGANVLTF
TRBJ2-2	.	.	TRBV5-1	TGCGCCAGCAGCCCCTCAGACACCGGGGAGCTGTTTTTT	CASSPSDTGELFF
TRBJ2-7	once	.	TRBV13	TGTGCCAGCAGCCTACGACAGGACTCCTACGAGCAGTACTTC	CASSLRQDSYEQYF
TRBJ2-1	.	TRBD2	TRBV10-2	TGCGCCAGCAGTGTGGTGGCTAGCGGAGACCCTAGGAATGAGCAGTTCTTC	CASSVVASGDPRNEQFF
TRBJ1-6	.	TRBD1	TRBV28	TGTGCCAGCAGTTTCCTACAGGGGGTAAATTCACCCCTCCACTTT	CASSFLQGVNSPLHF
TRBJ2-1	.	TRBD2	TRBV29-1	TGCAGCGTTGAAAAGGCAGAGAGAATAGCGGGGGAGCAGTTCTTC	CSVEKAERIAGEQFF
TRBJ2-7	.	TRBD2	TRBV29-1	TGCAGCGGGGGAGGGCTAGCGCCTTACGAGCAGTACTTC	CSGGGLAPYEQYF
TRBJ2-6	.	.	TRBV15	TGTGCCACCAGCAGATCTGACAGGCCTGGGGCCAACGTCCTGACTTTC	CATSRSDRPGANVLTF